These T cell receptor beta chains were read from a single sample in a study of blood T cell repertoires in COVID-19. The table came from immunoSEQ multiplex PCR; TCRdb's copy has only in-frame clones and leaves some out. The sample gives around 250,000 clones, about 83% of which show up once; over 1.5% is in the top ten. The source material was peripheral blood. Receptors were obtained from a woman aged 40 to 55 who had recovered from COVID-19. The CDR3 runs from the conserved cysteine through the conserved F or W. D genes are given only for firm matches. Clone size, where shown, is once, few, many, or a class for clones that have expanded.

TGTGCCAGCAGCCAACTACAGGGCTCCAATCAGCCCCAGCATTTT CASSQLQGSNQPQHF TRBJ1-5 - - TRBV4-2
TGTGCCAGCAGTCTTGGTGAGGGGGCTGAAGCTTTCTTT CASSLGEGAEAFF TRBJ1-1 - - TRBV28
TGTGCCAGCAGTCCGACAGCAACTTCCCAGCTGAACACTGAAGCTTTCTTT CASSPTATSQLNTEAFF TRBJ1-1 - - TRBV21-1
TGTGCCAGCAGCTTACAGGGGGGCCACCAAGAGACCCAGTACTTC CASSLQGGHQETQYF TRBJ2-5 - - TRBV7-2
TGTGCCAGCTCGGGGCAGGCTCCAGATACGCAGTATTTT CASSGQAPDTQYF TRBJ2-3 - - TRBV18
TGTGCCAGTAGAGTTAGCGGGCGGAGTAGTGAGCAGTTCTTC CASRVSGRSSEQFF TRBJ2-1 TRBD2 - TRBV19
TGTGCCAGTACGGTGGGGCCTGGGGATACGCAGTATTTT CASTVGPGDTQYF TRBJ2-3 - - TRBV19
TGCGCCAGCAGCTCGGGACAGCGCGCAATCTCACTGAACACTGAAGCTTTCTTT CASSSGQRAISLNTEAFF TRBJ1-1 TRBD1 once TRBV5-1
TGTGCCAGCAGTACCCCAGCTCAGGGGGGACTTTCCTATGGCTACACCTTC CASSTPAQGGLSYGYTF TRBJ1-2 TRBD1 - TRBV28
TGCGCCAGCAGCTTGACTAGCGGGGCCTACTACGAGCAGTACTTC CASSLTSGAYYEQYF TRBJ2-7 TRBD2 - TRBV5-1
TGTGCCAGCACCCGGGGCACTGAAGCTTTCTTT CASTRGTEAFF TRBJ1-1 - - TRBV6-5
TGTGCCAGCGGAGCCGCGCAAAACATTCAGTACTTC CASGAAQNIQYF TRBJ2-4 - - TRBV28
TGCGCCAGCAGCGCGTCGGAGTGGCCGAACACCGGGGAGCTGTTTTTT CASSASEWPNTGELFF TRBJ2-2 - - TRBV5-1
TGTGCCAGCAGTCGTTGGACACAGAAGTTGCCCCAGCATTTT CASSRWTQKLPQHF TRBJ1-5 - - TRBV2
TGTGCCAGCAGCCCCACAGGTAGGGGTCTACGAGGGCAGTACTTC CASSPTGRGLRGQYF TRBJ2-7 - few TRBV7-9
TGTGCCAGCAGCCAAGTGACAGGGCTCGAGCAGTACTTC CASSQVTGLEQYF TRBJ2-7 TRBD1 - TRBV3-1/TRBV3-2
TGTGCCAGCAGCCAGGGTAGTCACGGGGAGCTGTTTTTT CASSQGSHGELFF TRBJ2-2 - - TRBV12-3/TRBV12-4
TGTGCCAGCAGTGAAGCGCTCTGGCGGGACTCCTACGAGCAGTACTTC CASSEALWRDSYEQYF TRBJ2-7 - - TRBV2
TGTGCCAGCAGCTTAGATAGCGGGGGATCGGCAGGTACGCAGTATTTT CASSLDSGGSAGTQYF TRBJ2-3 TRBD2 - TRBV7-2
TGCGCCAGCAGCTCACCTAGCGGGGGGGCACAAGAGACCCAGTACTTC CASSSPSGGAQETQYF TRBJ2-5 TRBD2 - TRBV5-1
TGTGCCAGCAGCCAAGATCCCTCCAGGCCCCAGCATTTT CASSQDPSRPQHF TRBJ1-5 - - TRBV14
TGTGCCAGCAGACTAACAGGGCCTGGAAACACCATATATTTT CASRLTGPGNTIYF TRBJ1-3 - once TRBV28
TGTGCCAGCAGTGCCCGGGCCGTGAGGACAGGGGGGTCACCCCTCCACTTT CASSARAVRTGGSPLHF TRBJ1-6 TRBD1 few TRBV2
TGCAGCGCCTCGACAGGGCCCGATCAGCCCCAGCATTTT CSASTGPDQPQHF TRBJ1-5 TRBD1 - TRBV29-1
TGTGCCAGCAGTGATCTAGCGGGGAATACCCCCTACAATGAGCAGTTCTTC CASSDLAGNTPYNEQFF TRBJ2-1 TRBD2 few TRBV6-1
TGCAGCGCTCACAGGGGTTCGGGCACTGAAGCTTTCTTT CSAHRGSGTEAFF TRBJ1-1 TRBD1 - TRBV29-1
TGTGCCAGCAGCTTAGGGGCCCCCACAGGGGGCGTTAAGAATGAGCAGTTCTTC CASSLGAPTGGVKNEQFF TRBJ2-1 TRBD1 once TRBV7-6
TGTGCCAGCAGCCAAGTTGGCGGCGGGGGCAATCCCGGGGAGCTGTTTTTT CASSQVGGGGNPGELFF TRBJ2-2 - - TRBV4-2
TGTGCCAGCAGCATTAGGGGTATCTGGGCCAACGTCCTGACTTTC CASSIRGIWANVLTF TRBJ2-6 - once TRBV7-9
TGTGCCAGCAGCCACCGATCCTTGGGGGGAAAACTGTTTTTT CASSHRSLGGKLFF TRBJ1-4 - once TRBV3-1/TRBV3-2
TGCGCCAGCAGCACCGGACAGGGCGGCACTGAAGCTTTCTTT CASSTGQGGTEAFF TRBJ1-1 TRBD1 - TRBV5-1
TGTGCCAGCAGCTTAGGACTAGAACGCGGAGATACGCAGTATTTT CASSLGLERGDTQYF TRBJ2-3 - - TRBV7-9
TGCGCCAGCAGCCAAACCGGGACAGGGGGGTTCAATGAGCAGTTCTTC CASSQTGTGGFNEQFF TRBJ2-1 TRBD1 - TRBV4-1
TGTGCCACCGGGACAGGCGATGGCTACACCTTC CATGTGDGYTF TRBJ1-2 TRBD1 - TRBV6-6
TGTGCCAGCAGCTTAGTGATCAGGGCGAACACTGAAGCTTTCTTT CASSLVIRANTEAFF TRBJ1-1 - - TRBV7-8
TGTGCCAGCAGTGAAATGGCAGGGGCTGGAAACACCATATATTTT CASSEMAGAGNTIYF TRBJ1-3 - - TRBV6-1
TGTGCCAGCAGCCCCCTGGGGGCCACATACGAGCAGTACTTC CASSPLGATYEQYF TRBJ2-7 - once TRBV7-7
TGTGCCAGTACCGCCGGGACAGGGGACTCACCCCTCCACTTT CASTAGTGDSPLHF TRBJ1-6 TRBD1 - TRBV19
TGTGCCTGGAATCGGACAGGGGGCCTCTATAATTCACCCCTCCACTTT CAWNRTGGLYNSPLHF TRBJ1-6 TRBD1 - TRBV30
TGTGCCATTCGGACAGGGGGATCGGGCGAGCAGTACTTC CAIRTGGSGEQYF TRBJ2-7 TRBD1 - TRBV19
TGTGCCAGCAGCTTGGGGGCCCGCGAAAAACTGTTTTTT CASSLGAREKLFF TRBJ1-4 - - TRBV5-4
TGTGCCAGCAGCCTACGGGGGAGGAGAGCGCCCGGGGAGCTGTTTTTT CASSLRGRRAPGELFF TRBJ2-2 - - TRBV5-6
TGTGCCAGCAGCCAAGAGGGACAGGGGCAATCACCCCTCCACTTT CASSQEGQGQSPLHF TRBJ1-6 TRBD1 few TRBV4-2
TGTGCCAGCAACCCGACAGGGGTATTCGAAAAACTATTTTTT CASNPTGVFEKLFF TRBJ1-4 TRBD1 - TRBV28
TGTGCCAGCGGACTAGGGGGTATCGGCACTGAAGCTTTCTTT CASGLGGIGTEAFF TRBJ1-1 - - TRBV3-1/TRBV3-2
TGTGCCAGCAGCCAAGGGCTTGTAGCAAATTCCTACGAGCAGTACTTC CASSQGLVANSYEQYF TRBJ2-7 - - TRBV14